This T cell receptor (beta chain) was sequenced in a study of T cells after yellow fever vaccination. Regarding the study as a whole: Repertoires obtained by FACS sorting could include abundant clonotypes that entered as contaminants from the bulk population. A large majority of primary-vaccination clones showed up again after the booster (approximately 95% CD4, 88% CD8).

TCRdb reanalysed the 5' RACE reads using MiXCR and keeps one entry per CDR3 protein. The repertoire includes 200,000 to 250,000 distinct CDR3 sequences, 6.5% to 8.5% of them detected once, and approximately 0.85% sits in the top ten. This clonotype was observed at least ten times. The antigen remains unidentified. The sample here was CD4+ T cells sorted from PBMCs, taken 15 days after the yellow fever booster vaccination. The sequence was collected from a man younger than 45 who received the YFV17D yellow fever vaccine.

The CDR3 coding sequence is TGCAGTGCTAGAAAAGCGGGAACAACCTACGAGCAGTACTTC. Translation: CSARKAGTTYEQYF. V is TRBV20-1 and J is TRBJ2-7, with 7 bases fitting TRBD2. Looked up from germline, CDR1 is DFQATT and CDR2 is SNEGSKA (reference sequence). Trimming at V came to 2 bases and at J to 2 bases, leaving 6 bases not matched to a gene. CDR3 length: 14 amino acids.